These 23 T cell receptor beta chains were sequenced from one sample in a study of T-cell memory formation after mild COVID-19. Each CDR3 protein gets one entry after TCRdb re-called the 5' RACE reads with MiXCR. The sample comprises around 510,000 distinct CDR3 sequences, less than 25% of which are singletons, and 7.5% to 9.5% rests with the top ten. The sample comprised PBMCs or a T cell subset sorted from them (not recorded which). The receptors shown here come from an adult woman who had mild COVID-19 (a few samples of this study predate the infection). Cell type and time point are not known.

The rearrangement links TRBV18 to TRBJ2-7; D not certain. This CDR3 spans 14 amino acids. V was trimmed by 3 bases and J by 2 bases, leaving 11 bases between them. In germline, CDR1 is KGHSH, CDR2 LQKENI. The CDR3 region is CASSPEIGAYEQYF. The CDR3 DNA reads TGTGCCAGCTCACCGGAGATAGGAGCCTACGAGCAGTACTTC.

The V and J genes are TRBV7-9 and TRBJ1-5; D ambiguous. Trimming took off 5 bases at V and 9 bases at J, with 14 bases between the two ends. This CDR3 comprises 13 residues. Germline V gene sequence: CDR1 SEHNR, CDR2 FQNEAQ (reference sequence). The CDR3 bases are TGTGCCAGCAGCCTTACCGGGGTGAGGCCCCAGCATTTT. The encoded protein is CASSLTGVRPQHF.

The gene calls are TRBV20-1 and TRBJ2-7; 8 bases map to TRBD1. This CDR3 spans 14 amino acids. With 4 bases clipped from V and 2 bases from J, the junction kept 7 bases outside the gene matches. The germline V gene encodes CDR1 DFQATT and CDR2 SNEGSKA (reference sequence). The CDR3 sequence is CSATGQGLTYEQYF. The CDR3 nucleotides are TGCAGTGCTACTGGACAGGGCCTAACCTACGAGCAGTACTTC.

The chain combines TRBV6-2 or TRBV6-3 with TRBJ2-3, with TRBD2 matching over 7 bases. The CDR3 loop spans 17 amino acids. Per the germline V gene, CDR1 is MNHEY and CDR2 is SVGEGT. V was pared by 4 bases and J by 0 bases, with 10 bases of the junction left unmatched. CDR3: CASSSDGSGTSTDTQYF. The CDR3 DNA reads TGTGCCAGCAGTTCTGACGGGAGCGGGACTAGCACAGATACGCAGTATTTT.

This clonotype appeared a few times. This sequence joins TRBV7-2 and TRBJ2-7, with D unclear. This CDR3 spans 12 amino acids. Trimming shortened V by 6 bases and J by 2 bases, and 8 bases separated the two germline ends. Germline V gene lookup returns CDR1 SGHTA and CDR2 FQGNSA. The CDR3 DNA reads TGTGCCAGCAGTCAAAGGCCCTACGAGCAGTACTTC. Its protein is CASSQRPYEQYF.

The V gene is TRBV7-2, the J gene TRBJ1-4; D might be TRBD1 (6 bases). The CDR3 is made up of 17 amino acids. Trimming cost V 0 bases and J 6 bases, with 17 bases left between them. From germline, CDR1 is SGHTA and CDR2 FQGNSA. CDR3 residues: CASSLALVSSGDEKLFF. CDR3 bases: TGTGCCAGCAGCTTAGCGTTGGTTAGTTCAGGGGATGAAAAACTGTTTTTT.

This clonotype was detected a few times. The J gene is TRBJ2-1, the V gene TRBV11-2, with D possibly being TRBD1 (5 bases). The germline gives CDR1 SGHAT, CDR2 FQNNGV. The CDR3 is 19 amino acids. The V end lost 5 bases, the J end lost 0 bases, and 23 bases lay between the germline ends. The CDR3 here is CASSPDGARWGSSYNEQFF. CDR3 sequence (DNA): TGTGCCAGCAGCCCAGATGGGGCGCGATGGGGCAGCTCCTACAATGAGCAGTTCTTC. Full variable domain (outside the CDR3, taken from reference TRBV11-2 and TRBJ2-1): EAGVAQSPRYKIIEKRQSVAFWCNPISGHATLYWYQQILGQGPKLLIQFQNNGVVDDSQLPKDRFSAERLKGVDSTLKIQPAKLEDSAVYLCASSPDGARWGSSYNEQFFGPGTRLTVL.

The DNA for the CDR3 is TGTGCCAGCAGCTTACGGCTAGCGGGGGTCACAGATACGCAGTATTTT. It translates to CASSLRLAGVTDTQYF. The genes are TRBV7-8 and TRBJ2-3; 10 bases agree with TRBD2. CDR1 and CDR2 from the germline V gene are SGHVS and FQNEAQ. The CDR3 has 16 residues. V was pared by 2 bases and J by 2 bases, with 4 bases of the junction left unmatched.

There are a few counts of this clonotype. The V gene is TRBV5-7, the J gene TRBJ2-5; D may be TRBD1 or TRBD2 (5 bases each). TRBV5-7 qualifies as an ORF whose function is uncertain. CDR3 length: 15 amino acids. Trimming shortened V by 4 bases and J by 1 base, and 14 bases separated the two germline ends. The CDR3 protein is CASSHYRDAQETQYF. The CDR3 nucleotides are TGTGCCAGCAGCCACTATCGGGACGCCCAAGAGACCCAGTACTTC.

This clonotype was counted a few times. The chain recombines TRBV7-9 with TRBJ2-7; the D gene could be TRBD1 or TRBD2 (5 bases each). Trimming removed 5 bases at V and 5 bases at J, with 10 bases between. The germline gives CDR1 SEHNR, CDR2 FQNEAQ (reference sequence). This CDR3 spans 12 amino acids. The CDR3 bases are TGTGCCAGCAGCGCGCAGGGACACGAGCAGTACTTC. Protein: CASSAQGHEQYF.

This clonotype came up a few times. This chain links TRBV6-1 with TRBJ2-1; weak D call: TRBD2 (6 bases). The V end lost 5 bases, the J end lost 2 bases, and 13 bases lay between the germline ends. The length of the CDR3 is 15 residues. Germline CDR1 is MNHNS and CDR2 is SASEGT. CDR3 coding DNA: TGTGCCAGCAGTCGGGACTCCTTGGCCTACAATGAGCAGTTCTTC. This translates into CASSRDSLAYNEQFF.

This chain links TRBV5-1 with TRBJ2-4; possibly TRBD1 or TRBD2 for D (5 bases each). Germline V lookup: CDR1 SGHRS, CDR2 YFSETQ. Trimming took off 2 bases at V and 15 bases at J, with 12 bases between the two ends. The CDR3 length is 11 residues. The CDR3 sequence is CASSFGTARYF. The CDR3 DNA follows: TGCGCCAGCAGCTTCGGGACCGCCCGGTACTTC.

The chain is built from TRBV2 and TRBJ2-7; 7 bases align to TRBD1. J was trimmed by 4 bases and V by 6 bases; bases with no gene match: 12. The CDR3 runs to 15 residues. Per the germline V gene, CDR1 is SNHLY and CDR2 is FYNNEI. Here the CDR3 reads CASRAGTEVGYEQYF. The CDR3 DNA is TGTGCCAGCAGGGCCGGGACAGAGGTGGGTTACGAGCAGTACTTC.

V usage is TRBV7-2 and J usage is TRBJ2-6; 7 nucleotides agree with TRBD1. Trimming cost V 5 bases and J 2 bases; bases outside gene matches: 9. CDR3 length: 17 amino acids. In germline, CDR1 is SGHTA, CDR2 FQGNSA. CDR3 in amino acids: CASSHATGPPGANVLTF. For the CDR3, the DNA is TGTGCCAGCAGCCATGCGACAGGGCCGCCTGGGGCCAACGTCCTGACTTTC.

In its sample, this clonotype was seen many times. The chain recombines TRBV15 with TRBJ1-1; D ambiguous. The V gene's germline CDR1 is LNHNV and CDR2 YYDKDF (reference sequence). The CDR3 runs to 14 residues. V lost 1 base, J lost 4 bases, and 10 bases lay in between. The CDR3 nucleotides are TGTGCCACCAGCAGAGGTGGATCGGCCACTGAAGCTTTCTTT. Translation: CATSRGGSATEAFF.

In its sample, this clonotype was seen a few times. The chain couples TRBV30 to TRBJ2-7, with D possibly being TRBD1 (6 bases). The CDR3 extends over 15 amino acids. CDR1 GTSNPN and CDR2 SVGIG come from the germline V gene (reference sequence). V lost 1 base and J 0 bases, leaving 13 bases between the germline ends. The CDR3 nucleotides are TGTGCCTGGAGTGCTAGGACAGCGAGCTCCTACGAGCAGTACTTC. Translated: CAWSARTASSYEQYF. The variable domain in full, with the rest retrieved from reference TRBV30 and TRBJ2-7, is SQTIHQWPATLVQPVGSPLSLECTVEGTSNPNLYWYRQAAGRGLQLLFYSVGIGQISSEVPQNLSASRPQDRQFILSSKKLLLSDSGFYLCAWSARTASSYEQYFGPGTRLTVT.

This clonotype has a handful of counts. This chain joins TRBV18 and TRBJ2-2, with a tentative D call TRBD1 (6 bases). The germline V and J ends were trimmed by 2 bases and 3 bases, with 19 bases remaining between them. The CDR3 consists of 18 residues. Germline V gene lookup returns CDR1 KGHSH and CDR2 LQKENI. The CDR3 region has the DNA TGTGCCAGCTCACCATCTTTAAGCACAGGGAGCTACACCGGGGAGCTGTTTTTT. Translated: CASSPSLSTGSYTGELFF.

The rearrangement links TRBV20-1 to TRBJ1-2; 11 bases fit TRBD1. CDR1 DFQATT and CDR2 SNEGSKA come from the germline V gene (reference sequence). V was pared by 4 bases and J by 0 bases, with 13 bases of the junction left unmatched. The CDR3 extends over 18 amino acids. Here the CDR3 reads CSANFPGQGVLANYGYTF. Written as DNA, the CDR3 is TGCAGTGCTAACTTTCCGGGACAGGGGGTACTAGCTAACTATGGCTACACCTTC.

This clonotype was seen repeatedly, ten times or more. The chain links TRBV5-1 to TRBJ2-2; 8 bases are a match to TRBD2. V lost 4 bases to trimming and J lost 1 base; unmatched junction nucleotides: 3. Per germline, CDR1 SGHRS and CDR2 YFSETQ. The CDR3 loop spans 15 amino acids. The CDR3 here is CASSPTSVNTGELFF. The DNA of the CDR3 is TGCGCCAGCAGCCCGACTAGCGTGAACACCGGGGAGCTGTTTTTT.

This chain links TRBV6-1 with TRBJ1-5; possible D gene TRBD1, 5 bases. V lost 6 bases, J lost 2 bases, and 11 bases lay in between. The CDR3 is 14 residues long. Germline lookup yields CDR1 MNHNS and CDR2 SASEGT. The CDR3: CASSEAGGNQPQHF. The CDR3, as DNA: TGTGCCAGCAGCGAGGCGGGGGGCAATCAGCCCCAGCATTTT.

The chain carries TRBV3-1 and TRBJ1-2; D is unresolved. Germline V gene sequence: CDR1 LGHDT, CDR2 YNNKEL (reference sequence). Between the trimmed V and J ends, which lost 4 bases and 4 bases, there was a span of 16 bases. CDR3 size: 15 residues. CDR3 nucleotides: TGTGCCAGCAGCCCACCCGGCCGGCCAGGCTATGGCTACACCTTC. Protein: CASSPPGRPGYGYTF.

V usage is TRBV9 and J usage is TRBJ2-7; no firm D call. V lost 0 bases, J lost 4 bases, and 14 bases lay in between. The CDR3 is 15 residues long. Germline V gene data show CDR1 as SGDLS and CDR2 as YYNGEE. The CDR3 bases are TGTGCCAGCAGCGTAGGGCTGGAGACACATTACGAGCAGTACTTC. It codes for CASSVGLETHYEQYF. The complete variable domain, with remaining parts taken from reference TRBV9 and TRBJ2-7, reads DSGVTQTPKHLITATGQRVTLRCSPRSGDLSVYWYQQSLDQGLQFLIQYYNGEERAKGNILERFSAQQFPDLHSELNLSSLELGDSALYFCASSVGLETHYEQYFGPGTRLTVT.

This chain uses TRBV11-2 with TRBJ1-5; tentatively, D is TRBD1 (6 bases). V gave up 0 bases and J gave up 12 bases, with 15 bases separating them. The CDR3 length is 14 residues. Germline CDR1 reads SGHAT; CDR2 reads FQNNGV. The chain's CDR3 is CASSLEDGRGLQHF. The CDR3 DNA sequence: TGTGCCAGCAGCTTAGAGGACGGTCGGGGGCTCCAGCATTTT.